Shown below are 17 T cell receptor beta chains from a single sample sequenced in a study of post-analysis software for immune sequencing data. Each TCR beta cDNA library carried unique molecular identifiers. TCRdb called the PCR reads again in MiXCR, with one record for every CDR3 protein. The data contain 820,000 or so distinct CDR3 sequences, roughly 58% of them singletons. Study-level results: When patients were compared with controls, five TRBV segments were more frequent, TRBV5-6, TRBV5-1 and TRBV20-1 among them.

Their antigens remain unidentified. The sample taken for sequencing was blood. The source of these receptors is a girl between 10 and 17 years old with multiple sclerosis.

This chain uses TRBV20-1 with TRBJ1-6; D not resolved. V dropped 4 bases and J dropped 5 bases, with 27 bases sitting between them. Germline loops: CDR1 DFQATT, CDR2 SNEGSKA (reference sequence). The CDR3 has 19 residues. The CDR3 DNA reads TGCAGTGCTACCTCTGGTCGGGGTTGGCTTCGCTCGGATAATTCACCCCTCCACTTT. Translation: CSATSGRGWLRSDNSPLHF.

This clonotype has more than one count but fewer than ten. The chain employs TRBV2 and TRBJ2-7; no clear D gene. This CDR3 spans 11 amino acids. Germline loops: CDR1 SNHLY, CDR2 FYNNEI. V dropped 5 bases and J dropped 3 bases, with 5 bases sitting between them. CDR3 in DNA: TGTGCCAGCAGTATTCACTACGAGCAGTACTTC. Translated, it gives CASSIHYEQYF. The whole variable domain, remainder taken from reference TRBV2 and TRBJ2-7, is EPEVTQTPSHQVTQMGQEVILRCVPISNHLYFYWYRQILGQKVEFLVSFYNNEISEKSEIFDDQFSVERPDGSNFTLKIRSTKLEDSAMYFCASSIHYEQYFGPGTRLTVT.

The CDR3 spells CATSRDRVGVESSYNEQFF. In nucleotides, the CDR3 is TGTGCCACCAGCAGGGACCGGGTAGGGGTAGAGAGCTCCTACAATGAGCAGTTCTTC. The chain uses TRBV15 and TRBJ2-1, with D maybe TRBD1 (5 bases). V was shortened by 3 bases and J by 0 bases, with 21 bases between the two germline ends. The CDR3 covers 19 residues. CDR1 and CDR2 (germline): LNHNV, YYDKDF (reference sequence).

This clonotype was observed a single time. The genes are TRBV20-1 and TRBJ2-4, with D perhaps TRBD2 (5 bases). The CDR3 sequence is 15 residues long. The germline V and J ends were trimmed by 6 bases and 8 bases, with 23 bases remaining between them. CDR1 and CDR2 (germline): DFQATT, SNEGSKA (reference sequence). This chain's CDR3 is CSAIRPGPGADIQYF. The CDR3, as DNA: TGCAGTGCCATCCGGCCGGGCCCCGGAGCGGACATTCAGTACTTC.

This clonotype has only a few counts. The chain links TRBV3-1 to TRBJ2-6, with 8 bases identical to TRBD1. Trimming at V came to 3 bases and at J to 6 bases, leaving 7 bases not matched to a gene. Germline loops: CDR1 LGHDT, CDR2 YNNKEL (reference sequence). The length of the CDR3 is 16 residues. For the CDR3, the DNA is TGTGCCAGCAGCCACTCTGACAGGGGCTCGGCCAACGTCCTGACTTTC. It translates to CASSHSDRGSANVLTF.

On this clonotype: A single base separates this from a much larger clone, so it may be a read error. The J gene is TRBJ2-5, the V gene TRBV10-3; D ambiguous. The J call may be incorrect, as the DNA end agrees better with TRBJ2-7. The CDR3 runs 12 residues. The germline V gene has CDR1 ENHRY and CDR2 SYGVKD. Written as DNA, the CDR3 is TGTGCCGTCAGTGAGTCGAGGTACGAGCAGTACTTC. As protein: CAVSESRYEQYF.

J is TRBJ2-4 and V is TRBV5-1; 8 positions match TRBD1. Near its end, the DNA agrees better with TRBJ2-7, so the J call may be wrong. CDR3 length: 15 amino acids. Germline assignment: CDR1 SGHRS and CDR2 YFSETQ. CDR3 bases: TGCGCCAGCAGCTCCGATCCGGACAGGGTCTACGAGCAGTACTTC. This translates into CASSSDPDRVYEQYF.

This chain joins TRBV7-8 and TRBJ2-1, with D tentatively TRBD2 (6 bases). The V gene lost 4 bases and the J gene lost 4 bases, with 14 bases spanning the gap. Germline V CDR1 and CDR2: SGHVS, FQNEAQ. The length of the CDR3 is 15 residues. CDR3 in DNA: TGTGCCAGCAGCTCCTCTACGGGGGAATACAATGAGCAGTTCTTC. Amino acid sequence: CASSSSTGEYNEQFF.

This clonotype has more than one count but fewer than ten. This chain connects TRBV4-1 to TRBJ1-2, with D possibly matching TRBD1 (5 bases). V was clipped by 1 base and J by 4 bases, with 19 bases between them. The CDR3 is made up of 17 amino acids. The germline V gene encodes CDR1 MGHRA and CDR2 YSYEKL. The CDR3: CASSQVPGRVVGYGYTF. Written as DNA, the CDR3 is TGCGCCAGCAGCCAAGTACCAGGGCGTGTTGTAGGCTATGGCTACACCTTC.

The chain has TRBV6-1 and TRBJ1-5; no reliable D call. The CDR3 has 13 residues. The V and J ends lost 6 bases and 5 bases respectively, with 11 bases between them. CDR1 is MNHNS, CDR2 SASEGT, per germline. CDR3 region: CASSLEGDQPQHF. CDR3 bases: TGTGCCAGCAGCTTGGAGGGAGATCAGCCCCAGCATTTT.

This clonotype occurred once. This chain links TRBV7-2 with TRBJ2-1; weak D call: TRBD1 (5 bases). Per the germline V gene, CDR1 is SGHTA and CDR2 is FQGNSA. The ends were cut back, 1 base at V and 7 bases at J, with 14 bases in the middle. The CDR3 has 15 residues. CDR3 nucleotides: TGTGCCAGCAGCTTAGACAGAACCCACAGGAATGAGCAGTTCTTC. Amino acids: CASSLDRTHRNEQFF.

The chain combines TRBV20-1 with TRBJ2-3, with a weak D call TRBD2 (6 bases). There are 14 residues in the CDR3. CDR1 and CDR2 (germline): DFQATT, SNEGSKA (reference sequence). Trimming stripped 6 bases from V and 3 bases from J, with 16 bases between. The CDR3 loop is CSASRDFGTDTQYF. CDR3 coding DNA: TGCAGTGCCAGCCGGGACTTCGGGACAGATACGCAGTATTTT.

In its sample, this clonotype was seen once. This chain links TRBV7-2 with TRBJ2-3; 11 bases map to TRBD2. CDR3 length: 19 residues. Losses at the gene ends were 4 bases for V and 2 bases for J; bases not matched to a gene: 14. CDR1 is SGHTA, CDR2 FQGNSA, per germline. Written as DNA, the CDR3 is TGTGCCAGCAGCTCGCATCCCTCCGGGACTAGCGGAAACACAGATACGCAGTATTTT. Translation gives CASSSHPSGTSGNTDTQYF.

This clonotype was counted between two and nine times. This chain connects TRBV7-9 to TRBJ2-1, with D possibly being TRBD1 (6 bases). Trimming pared 1 base from V and 6 bases from J, leaving 13 bases between. The CDR3 runs 15 residues. In germline, CDR1 is SEHNR, CDR2 FQNEAQ (reference sequence). CDR3 protein: CASSLGGGLSNEQFF. The CDR3 DNA is TGTGCCAGCAGCTTAGGAGGGGGATTGTCCAATGAGCAGTTCTTC.

V gene TRBV15 combines with J gene TRBJ1-5; D is perhaps TRBD1 (5 bases). The ends were cut back, 4 bases at V and 2 bases at J, with 9 bases in the middle. In germline, CDR1 is LNHNV, CDR2 YYDKDF (reference sequence). CDR3 length: 14 amino acids. The CDR3 region is CATSNGGGNQPQHF. Written as DNA, the CDR3 is TGTGCCACCAGCAATGGGGGAGGCAATCAGCCCCAGCATTTT.

This chain links TRBV6-6 with TRBJ2-2, with TRBD2 as a possible D gene (6 bases). Trimming removed 4 bases at V and 3 bases at J, with 6 bases between. This CDR3 is 13 amino acids long. Germline V CDR1 and CDR2: MNHNY, SVGAGI (reference sequence). Here the CDR3 DNA reads TGTGCCAGCAGTTGGGGGGACACCGGGGAGCTGTTTTTT. Encoded protein: CASSWGDTGELFF.

This clonotype was picked up a small number of times. This rearrangement joins TRBV7-3 to TRBJ2-7, with D tentatively TRBD1 (5 bases). The ends were cut back, 2 bases at V and 3 bases at J, with 14 bases in the middle. This CDR3 is built from 15 residues. Germline V CDR1 and CDR2: SGHTA, FQGTGA. The CDR3 bases are TGTGCCAGCAGCTTATATGGTGGGGCGAACTACGAGCAGTACTTC. Translated, it gives CASSLYGGANYEQYF.